This T cell receptor beta chain was retrieved from a study of shared clonotypes between healthy human individuals. Background on the study: Sampling drew on donors who were a couple of women and a few men aged 18 to 49. Study results and limitations: It was only blood that was sampled, and tissue repertoires likely differ.

This clone was observed a few times. The antigen is not known. Authors' methods: Junction-only sequences without quality scores came from ImmunoSEQ, so filtering differed. Data came from immunoSEQ multiplex PCR; TCRdb stores just in-frame clones and leaves some out. The V and J calls and clone size are taken from that table; D and trimming were inferred from the DNA. The sample lists about 96,000 clones, around half occurring once. The CDR3 extends over 14 amino acids. Per germline, CDR1 KGHSH and CDR2 LQKENI. This sequence joins TRBV18 and TRBJ2-5; D call uncertain. The J call may be wrong; the DNA end is better matched by TRBJ2-7. The clonotype originates from a woman in her forties in good health. Some clones in this sample may be carry-over from other donors' samples. Sequencing input: PBMCs. The CDR3 DNA follows: TGTGCCAGCTCACCAGAGACGGGCTCCTACGAGCAGTACTTC. Amino acid sequence: CASSPETGSYEQYF.